These 26 T cell receptor beta chains came from one sample sequenced in a study of vaccination and CD4 T cells after COVID-19. The Oncomine TCR Beta short-read assay sequenced DNA from cultured CD4+ T cells. Using its own MiXCR run on the PCR reads, TCRdb lists one record per CDR3 protein. The table records tens of thousands of distinct CDR3 sequences, less than 70% of them present only once. Described treatment: approximately nine-day PBMC culture with coronavirus spike peptide pools or control peptides (ViraFEST assay). Their recognized antigens are unknown. The sequenced sample consisted of CD4+ T cells from blood, cultured in vitro. Receptors originate from a human donor who had recovered from COVID-19.

The chain uses TRBV19 and TRBJ2-1; no clear D. The germline CDR1 and CDR2 sequences are LNHDA and SQIVND (reference sequence). V was trimmed by 1 base and J by 8 bases, leaving 3 bases between them. This CDR3 is built from 11 residues. The DNA of the CDR3 is TGTGCCAGTAGTATAGTACATGAGCAGTTCTTC. It specifies CASSIVHEQFF.

The V and J genes are TRBV27 and TRBJ1-2, with 9 nucleotides matching TRBD1. The CDR3 is 16 residues long. The junction had 16 bases not matched to a gene; V was cut back by 6 bases and J by 8 bases. The germline V gene has CDR1 MNHEY and CDR2 SMNVEV (reference sequence). CDR3 region: CASSNTGTGSKRGYTF. The CDR3 region has the DNA TGTGCCAGCAGCAATACCGGGACAGGGTCAAAAAGGGGCTACACCTTC.

This clonotype was counted a few times. This sequence joins TRBV20-1 and TRBJ2-3; 11 bases line up with TRBD2. The CDR3 length is 15 residues. V lost 1 base to trimming and J lost 4 bases; unmatched junction nucleotides: 4. The germline V gene has CDR1 DFQATT and CDR2 SNEGSKA (reference sequence). The chain's CDR3 is CSARGDSGRADTQYF. CDR3 bases: TGCAGTGCTAGAGGGGATAGCGGGAGGGCAGATACGCAGTATTTT.

The chain links TRBV24-1 to TRBJ1-2, with D possibly matching TRBD1 (5 bases). Germline CDR1 reads KGHDR; CDR2 reads SFDVKD. V lost 3 bases and J lost 7, with 17 bases in between. The CDR3 sequence is 15 residues long. The CDR3 nucleotides read TGTGCCACCAGTGATCCCGGCGGGGCTCGGGGTGGCTACACCTTC. Encoded protein: CATSDPGGARGGYTF.

This clonotype turned up a few times. J is TRBJ1-5 and V is TRBV19; 8 bases are a match to TRBD1. CDR1 LNHDA and CDR2 SQIVND come from the germline V gene (reference sequence). The J segment lost 7 bases and the V segment lost 3 bases, leaving 8 bases of the junction unmatched. CDR3 length: 15 amino acids. CDR3 coding DNA: TGTGCCAGTAGTATTGGCCGGACAGGGAAACAGCCCCAGCATTTT. Translating gives CASSIGRTGKQPQHF.

This chain links TRBV27 with TRBJ2-3; possible D gene TRBD1, 5 bases. The CDR3 runs to 17 residues. Germline-derived CDR1 and CDR2 are MNHEY and SMNVEV (reference sequence). Trimming took off 3 bases at V and 0 bases at J, with 16 bases between the two ends. The CDR3 DNA follows: TGTGCCAGCAGTTTCGAATTCCCCCGACAGAGCACAGATACGCAGTATTTT. Its translation is CASSFEFPRQSTDTQYF.

This sequence joins TRBV5-5 and TRBJ1-2; 10 bases are a match to TRBD1. Per germline, CDR1 SGHKS and CDR2 YYEKEE (reference sequence). The ends lost 4 bases at V and 4 bases at J; junction bases unmatched: 7. There are 15 residues in the CDR3. This chain's CDR3 is CASSTGQGPLYGYTF. Here the CDR3 DNA reads TGTGCCAGCAGCACGGGACAGGGGCCCCTCTATGGCTACACCTTC.

This clonotype has more than one count but fewer than ten. The genes are TRBV6-4 and TRBJ1-2; unclear D gene. V was trimmed by 4 bases and J by 6 bases, leaving 15 bases between them. The length of the CDR3 is 14 residues. Germline V gene sequence: CDR1 MRHNA, CDR2 SNTAGT. The CDR3 DNA follows: TGTGCCAGCAGTGTGGGCCGGCCAGGCCATGGCTACACCTTC. Translation: CASSVGRPGHGYTF.

The V and J genes are TRBV20-1 and TRBJ2-1, with D maybe TRBD1 (6 bases). The CDR3 spans 11 residues. The V and J ends lost 4 bases and 9 bases respectively, with 10 bases between them. The germline CDR1 and CDR2 sequences are DFQATT and SNEGSKA (reference sequence). CDR3 in amino acids: CSATRGSEQFF. As DNA, the CDR3 is TGCAGTGCTACCAGGGGAAGTGAGCAGTTCTTC.

CDR3 DNA sequence: TGTGCCAGCAGTTACTCGGCGGGGACAGTTAACTATGGCTACACCTTC. It codes for CASSYSAGTVNYGYTF. This chain links TRBV6-5 with TRBJ1-2; 7 bases line up with TRBD1. CDR1 is MNHEY, CDR2 SVGAGI, per germline. The CDR3 covers 16 residues. The trim removed 0 bases at V and 1 base at J, leaving 5 bases unmatched.

The chain couples TRBV2 to TRBJ1-4, with a weak D call TRBD1 (6 bases). Germline V gene sequence: CDR1 SNHLY, CDR2 FYNNEI. CDR3 size: 14 residues. The V gene lost 6 bases and the J gene lost 0 bases, with 8 bases spanning the gap. This CDR3 is CASRQGTTNEKLFF. The CDR3 DNA reads as TGTGCCAGCAGACAGGGAACAACTAATGAAAAACTGTTTTTT.

The rearrangement links TRBV30 to TRBJ1-2; a weak D match, TRBD1 (5 bases). The CDR3 spans 15 residues. Per germline, CDR1 GTSNPN and CDR2 SVGIG (reference sequence). Trimming took 5 bases from V and 0 from J, leaving 16 bases between them. The CDR3 DNA is TGTGCCTGGCTATACCACGGGGGAACTAACTATGGCTACACCTTC. Amino acid sequence: CAWLYHGGTNYGYTF.

The chain carries TRBV19 and TRBJ1-5, with 7 bases aligning to TRBD1. The CDR3 is made up of 16 amino acids. With V trimmed by 1 base and J by 1 base, 4 bases remained unmatched. Looked up from germline, CDR1 is LNHDA and CDR2 is SQIVND (reference sequence). CDR3 coding DNA: TGTGCCAGTAGTATAGCCGGGACAGAAAGCAATCAGCCCCAGCATTTT. Encoded protein: CASSIAGTESNQPQHF.

The chain has TRBV10-3 and TRBJ1-2; 8 bases map to TRBD1. The germline gives CDR1 ENHRY, CDR2 SYGVKD. V shed 4 bases and J 3 bases; nucleotides not matched to a gene: 4. This CDR3 has 14 amino acids. CDR3 in DNA: TGTGCCATCAGTGGGACAGGGACCTACTATGGCTACACCTTC. Protein: CAISGTGTYYGYTF.

The V gene is TRBV12-3 or TRBV12-4, the J gene TRBJ2-7, with 7 bases aligning to TRBD1. The CDR3 extends over 12 amino acids. J was trimmed by 6 bases and V by 6 bases; bases with no gene match: 5. This CDR3 reads CASSPTGLEQYF. CDR3 DNA sequence: TGTGCCAGCAGCCCGACAGGGCTCGAGCAGTACTTC.

The V and J genes are TRBV10-3 and TRBJ1-1; D remains ambiguous. V dropped 0 bases and J dropped 1 base, with 6 bases sitting between them. Germline loops: CDR1 ENHRY, CDR2 SYGVKD. The CDR3 loop spans 14 amino acids. CDR3 residues: CAISESGRNTEAFF. The CDR3 DNA reads TGTGCCATCAGTGAGTCGGGTCGGAACACTGAAGCTTTCTTT.

J is TRBJ2-7 and V is TRBV30; 8 positions agree with TRBD2. The CDR3 contains 12 residues. Germline CDR1 is GTSNPN and CDR2 is SVGIG (reference sequence). Trimming at V came to 5 bases and at J to 7 bases, leaving 7 bases not matched to a gene. This CDR3 reads CAWGTRASEQYF. The DNA for the CDR3 is TGTGCCTGGGGGACTAGAGCCTCTGAGCAGTACTTC.

This clonotype was detected only once. The chain links TRBV15 to TRBJ2-7, with 8 bases that match TRBD2. This CDR3 contains 14 residues. Trimming took 3 bases from V and 2 from J; bases not matched to a gene: 3. Per germline, CDR1 LNHNV and CDR2 YYDKDF (reference sequence). The CDR3 spells CATSSQAGAYEQYF. DNA for the CDR3: TGTGCCACCAGCAGTCAAGCGGGAGCCTACGAGCAGTACTTC.

The chain carries TRBV10-1 and TRBJ1-6, with TRBD1 identical over 8 bases. The CDR3 runs to 13 residues. Germline V CDR1 and CDR2: WNHNN, SYGVQD (reference sequence). Trimming took 11 bases from V and 9 from J; bases not matched to a gene: 9. The CDR3 is CAGRRGRGSPLHF. The CDR3 DNA reads TGCGCCGGACGCAGGGGGCGGGGTTCACCCCTCCACTTT.

This chain joins TRBV15 and TRBJ2-3; 7 bases map to TRBD1. The V gene's germline CDR1 is LNHNV and CDR2 YYDKDF (reference sequence). This CDR3 contains 17 residues. V gave up 4 bases and J gave up 5 bases; unmatched junction bases: 15. This CDR3 is CATSKQALGQLKDTQYF. The DNA for the CDR3 is TGTGCCACCAGCAAACAAGCCTTGGGACAGCTGAAAGATACGCAGTATTTT.

In nucleotides, the CDR3 is TGCAGTGCTATGGGTAGGGTTAATAGCAATCAGCCCCAGCATTTT. Protein sequence: CSAMGRVNSNQPQHF. V is TRBV20-1 and J is TRBJ1-5; D is undetermined. CDR3 size: 15 residues. V was cut by 4 bases and J by 0 bases, with 13 bases left in between. In germline, CDR1 is DFQATT, CDR2 SNEGSKA (reference sequence).

For the CDR3, the DNA is TGCAGTGCTAGAGATCCGAGGGCCAAAAACATTCAGTACTTC. This translates into CSARDPRAKNIQYF. V usage is TRBV20-1 and J usage is TRBJ2-4; D remains ambiguous. This CDR3 comprises 14 residues. Germline V lookup: CDR1 DFQATT, CDR2 SNEGSKA (reference sequence). V lost 0 bases, J lost 1 base, and 7 bases lay in between.

This clonotype was observed a few times. The chain joins TRBV6-1 to TRBJ1-1, with unresolved D. This CDR3 is 13 amino acids long. The germline V and J ends were trimmed by 7 bases and 7 bases, with 16 bases remaining between them. Germline CDR1 and CDR2: MNHNS and SASEGT. CDR3 DNA: TGTGCCAGCAATGGAGTTCCACAATTTGAAGCTTTCTTT. Amino acids: CASNGVPQFEAFF.

A few counts support this clonotype. V usage is TRBV7-8 and J usage is TRBJ1-2, with a weak D call TRBD1 (6 bases). Germline assignment: CDR1 SGHVS and CDR2 FQNEAQ. V was clipped by 5 bases and J by 4 bases, with 14 bases between them. This CDR3 contains 14 residues. In DNA form, the CDR3 reads TGTGCCAGCAGCCCCCCGGGGGCCATCTATGGCTACACCTTC. This codes for CASSPPGAIYGYTF.

The chain uses TRBV2 and TRBJ1-5; D is unresolved. Trimming took off 4 bases at V and 2 bases at J, with 9 bases between the two ends. There are 14 residues in the CDR3. Germline assignment: CDR1 SNHLY and CDR2 FYNNEI. CDR3 sequence: CASSVREGNQPQHF. CDR3 nucleotides: TGTGCCAGCAGTGTTAGGGAGGGCAATCAGCCCCAGCATTTT.

The CDR3 DNA sequence: TGTGCCAGCACCAAGGAGGTAGGGACAGGGGTGAGGGAGCAGTACTTC. Translation gives CASTKEVGTGVREQYF. V gene TRBV28 combines with J gene TRBJ2-7, with 10 bases aligning to TRBD1. CDR1 is MDHEN and CDR2 is SYDVKM in the germline V gene. Losses at the gene ends were 7 bases for V and 7 bases for J; bases not matched to a gene: 16. The CDR3 covers 16 residues.